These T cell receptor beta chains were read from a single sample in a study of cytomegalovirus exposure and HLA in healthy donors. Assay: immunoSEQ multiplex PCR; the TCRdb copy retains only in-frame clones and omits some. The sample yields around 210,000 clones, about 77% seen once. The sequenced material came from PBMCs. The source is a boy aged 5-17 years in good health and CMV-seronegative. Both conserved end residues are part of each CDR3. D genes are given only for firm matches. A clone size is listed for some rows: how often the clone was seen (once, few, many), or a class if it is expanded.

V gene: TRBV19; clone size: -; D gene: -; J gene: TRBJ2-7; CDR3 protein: CASTPGAGSGTYEQYF; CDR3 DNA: TGTGCCAGTACCCCTGGGGCGGGATCGGGGACCTACGAGCAGTACTTC
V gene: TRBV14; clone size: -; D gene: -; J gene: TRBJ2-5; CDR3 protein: CASSQASAEGLQYF; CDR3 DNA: TGTGCCAGCAGCCAAGCCTCTGCGGAGGGACTTCAGTACTTC
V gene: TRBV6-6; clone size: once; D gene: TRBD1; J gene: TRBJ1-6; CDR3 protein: CASRGQGGSPLHF; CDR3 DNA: TGTGCCAGCAGGGGACAGGGCGGATCACCCCTCCACTTT
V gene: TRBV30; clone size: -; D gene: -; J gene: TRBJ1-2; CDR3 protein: CAWSSGLIYTF; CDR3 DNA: TGTGCCTGGAGTTCGGGACTGATCTACACCTTC
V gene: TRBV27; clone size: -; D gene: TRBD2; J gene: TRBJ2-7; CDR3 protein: CASAGPGKGGRGKYF; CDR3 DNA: TGTGCCAGCGCTGGCCCTGGCAAGGGCGGGAGAGGAAAGTACTTC
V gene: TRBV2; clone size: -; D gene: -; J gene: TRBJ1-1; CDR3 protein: CASSEFGGENTEAFF; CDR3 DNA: TGTGCCAGCAGTGAATTCGGCGGGGAGAACACTGAAGCTTTCTTT
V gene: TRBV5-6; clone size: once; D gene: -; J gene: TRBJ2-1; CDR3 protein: CASSLVQASSYNEQFF; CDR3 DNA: TGTGCCAGCAGCTTGGTTCAGGCAAGCTCCTACAATGAGCAGTTCTTC
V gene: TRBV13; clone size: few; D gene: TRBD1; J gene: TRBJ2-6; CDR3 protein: CASSPNGQGTSGANVLTF; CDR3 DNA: TGTGCCAGCAGCCCTAACGGACAGGGGACCTCTGGGGCCAACGTCCTGACTTTC
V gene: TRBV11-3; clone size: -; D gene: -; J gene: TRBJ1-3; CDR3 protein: CASSSFRGRRNTIYF; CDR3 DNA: TGTGCCAGCAGCTCATTCAGGGGAAGGAGAAACACCATATATTTT
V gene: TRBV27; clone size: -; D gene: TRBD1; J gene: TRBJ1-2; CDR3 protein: CASSTRQGQARYYGYTF; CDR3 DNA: TGTGCCAGCAGTACCCGACAGGGACAAGCCCGGTACTATGGCTACACCTTC
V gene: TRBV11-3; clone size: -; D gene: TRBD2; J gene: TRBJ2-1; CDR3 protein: CASSLGRGFSGDHNEQFF; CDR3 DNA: TGTGCCAGCAGCTTAGGAAGGGGGTTTAGCGGGGATCACAATGAGCAGTTCTTC
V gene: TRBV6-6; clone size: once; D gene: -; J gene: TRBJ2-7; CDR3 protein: CASSSRQSQGFEGQYF; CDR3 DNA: TGTGCCAGCAGTTCTCGACAATCGCAGGGGTTCGAGGGGCAGTACTTC
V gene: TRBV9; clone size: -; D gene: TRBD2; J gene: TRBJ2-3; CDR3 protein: CASSVGRAGTDTQYF; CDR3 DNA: TGTGCCAGCAGCGTAGGGAGAGCGGGGACAGATACGCAGTATTTT
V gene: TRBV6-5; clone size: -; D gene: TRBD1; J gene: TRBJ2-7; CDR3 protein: CASSLGQGVSQQYF; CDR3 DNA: TGTGCCAGCAGCCTCGGACAGGGGGTGTCTCAGCAGTACTTC
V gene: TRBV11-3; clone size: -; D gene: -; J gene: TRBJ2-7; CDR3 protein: CASSPETLGEQYF; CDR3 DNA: TGTGCCAGCAGCCCAGAGACTTTAGGCGAGCAGTACTTC
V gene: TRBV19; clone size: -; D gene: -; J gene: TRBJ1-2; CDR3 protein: CASSMQFPYRNYGYTF; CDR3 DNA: TGTGCCAGTAGTATGCAATTCCCGTACAGGAACTATGGCTACACCTTC
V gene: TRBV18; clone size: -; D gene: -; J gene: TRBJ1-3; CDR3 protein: CASSSGQHGNTIYF; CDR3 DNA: TGTGCCAGCTCCAGCGGACAGCACGGAAACACCATATATTTT
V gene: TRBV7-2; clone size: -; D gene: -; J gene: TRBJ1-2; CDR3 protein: CASSLALGGYGYTF; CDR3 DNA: TGTGCCAGCAGCTTAGCGCTCGGGGGCTATGGCTACACCTTC
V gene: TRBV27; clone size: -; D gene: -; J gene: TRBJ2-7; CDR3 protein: CASSLRGRDYEQYF; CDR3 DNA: TGTGCCAGCAGTCTCAGGGGAAGGGACTACGAGCAGTACTTC
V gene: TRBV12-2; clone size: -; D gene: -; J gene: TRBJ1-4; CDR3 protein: CASRPRGQSATNEKLFF; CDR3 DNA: TGTGCAAGTCGCCCGAGGGGGCAGAGTGCAACTAATGAAAAACTGTTTTTT
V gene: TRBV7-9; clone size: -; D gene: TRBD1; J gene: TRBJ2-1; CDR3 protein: CAGSITGRGLARQFF; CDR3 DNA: TGTGCCGGCAGCATAACCGGCAGGGGGCTAGCGAGGCAGTTCTTC
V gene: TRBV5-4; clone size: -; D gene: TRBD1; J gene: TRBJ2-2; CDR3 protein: CASSFPPGQGAGAGELFF; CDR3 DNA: TGTGCCAGCAGTTTTCCACCGGGACAGGGGGCAGGGGCCGGGGAGCTGTTTTTT
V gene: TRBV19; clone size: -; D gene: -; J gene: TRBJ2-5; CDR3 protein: CASSIQTEETQYF; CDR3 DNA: TGTGCCAGTAGTATTCAGACAGAAGAGACCCAGTACTTC
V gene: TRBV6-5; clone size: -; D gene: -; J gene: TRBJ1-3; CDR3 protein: CASRPYRVNTIYF; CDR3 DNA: TGTGCCAGCAGGCCTTACAGGGTTAACACCATATATTTT
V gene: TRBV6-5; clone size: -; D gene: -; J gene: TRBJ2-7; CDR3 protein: CASSSPGRTYEQYF; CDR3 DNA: TGTGCCAGCAGCTCTCCTGGCCGAACCTACGAGCAGTACTTC
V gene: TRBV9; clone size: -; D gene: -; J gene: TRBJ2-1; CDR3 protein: CASSVANEQFF; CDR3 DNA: TGTGCCAGCAGCGTAGCGAATGAGCAGTTCTTC
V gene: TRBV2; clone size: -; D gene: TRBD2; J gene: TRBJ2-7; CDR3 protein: CASSPGLAGVSYEQYF; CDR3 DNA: TGTGCCAGCAGTCCGGGACTAGCGGGGGTCTCCTACGAGCAGTACTTC
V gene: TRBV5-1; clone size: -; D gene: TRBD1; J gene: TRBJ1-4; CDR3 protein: CASSLGIQGGAPRKLFF; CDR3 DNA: TGCGCCAGCAGCTTGGGAATACAGGGGGGGGCTCCCAGAAAACTGTTTTTT
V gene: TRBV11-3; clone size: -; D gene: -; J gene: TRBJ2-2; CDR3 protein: CASSGRRLGHTGELFF; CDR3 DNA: TGTGCCAGCAGCGGAAGGCGACTAGGTCACACCGGGGAGCTGTTTTTT
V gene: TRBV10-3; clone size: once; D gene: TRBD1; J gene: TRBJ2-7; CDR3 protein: CAISVTGTGGYEQYF; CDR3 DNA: TGTGCCATCAGTGTTACCGGGACAGGGGGCTACGAGCAGTACTTC
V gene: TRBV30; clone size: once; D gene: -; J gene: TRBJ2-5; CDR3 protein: CAWTSGVKQYF; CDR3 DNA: TGTGCCTGGACCTCAGGGGTTAAGCAGTACTTC
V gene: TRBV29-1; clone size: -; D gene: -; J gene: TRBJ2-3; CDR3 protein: CSVEWASTDTQYF; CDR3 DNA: TGCAGCGTTGAGTGGGCTAGCACAGATACGCAGTATTTT
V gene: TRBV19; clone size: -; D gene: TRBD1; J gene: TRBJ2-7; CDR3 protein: CASRRTGTVDYEQYF; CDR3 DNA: TGTGCCAGTAGGAGAACCGGGACAGTAGACTACGAGCAGTACTTC
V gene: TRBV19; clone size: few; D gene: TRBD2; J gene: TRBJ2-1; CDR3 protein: CASSIREGTYNEQFF; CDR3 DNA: TGTGCCAGTAGTATTAGGGAGGGGACCTACAATGAGCAGTTCTTC
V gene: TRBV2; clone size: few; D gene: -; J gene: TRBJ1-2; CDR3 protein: CASSGNRAPYGYTF; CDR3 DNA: TGTGCCAGCAGCGGGAACAGGGCCCCCTATGGCTACACCTTC
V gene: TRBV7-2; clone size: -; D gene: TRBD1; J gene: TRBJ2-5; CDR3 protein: CASSLVGTGSVGTQYF; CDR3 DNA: TGTGCCAGCAGCTTAGTCGGGACAGGGTCTGTTGGGACCCAGTACTTC
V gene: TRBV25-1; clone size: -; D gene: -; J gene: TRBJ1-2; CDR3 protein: CASSDRGWVGYTF; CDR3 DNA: TGTGCCAGCTCCGACCGCGGGTGGGTTGGCTACACCTTC
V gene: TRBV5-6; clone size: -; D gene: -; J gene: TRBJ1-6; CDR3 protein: CASSLSKVVLQGNNSPLHF; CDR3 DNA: TGTGCCAGCAGCTTGTCCAAAGTCGTGCTCCAGGGTAATAATTCACCCCTCCACTTT
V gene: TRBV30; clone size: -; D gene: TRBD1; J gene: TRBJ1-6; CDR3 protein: CAWSPGQGSSPLHF; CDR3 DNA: TGTGCCTGGAGTCCCGGACAGGGTTCTTCACCCCTCCACTTT
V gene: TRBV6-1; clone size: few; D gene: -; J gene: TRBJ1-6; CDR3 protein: CASRGGRINSPLHF; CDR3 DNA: TGTGCCAGCAGGGGGGGACGGATTAATTCACCCCTCCACTTT
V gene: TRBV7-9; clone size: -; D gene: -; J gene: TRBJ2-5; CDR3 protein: CASSSRERDGETQYF; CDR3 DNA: TGTGCCAGCAGCTCCCGGGAGAGGGATGGAGAGACCCAGTACTTC
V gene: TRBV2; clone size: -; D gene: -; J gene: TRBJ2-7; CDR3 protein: CASRIGRETQYF; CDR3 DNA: TGTGCCAGCAGGATTGGACGGGAAACGCAGTACTTC
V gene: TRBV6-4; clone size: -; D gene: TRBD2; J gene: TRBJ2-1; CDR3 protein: CASSDGAGVSFEQFF; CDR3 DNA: TGTGCCAGCAGTGACGGGGCGGGAGTTTCTTTTGAGCAGTTCTTC
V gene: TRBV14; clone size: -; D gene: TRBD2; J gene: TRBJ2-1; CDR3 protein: CASSQRLAGNYEQFF; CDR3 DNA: TGTGCCAGCAGCCAAAGGCTAGCGGGAAACTACGAGCAGTTCTTC